This is a list of T cell receptor beta chains from one sample in a study of blood T cell repertoires in COVID-19. Libraries were prepared by immunoSEQ multiplex PCR; TCRdb keeps only in-frame clonotypes and omits some of them. The table records about 160,000 clones, over 75% of them present only once. The sequencing sample was made of peripheral blood. Receptors originate from a man older than 75 with COVID-19, enrolled during active disease. CDR3s include the opening cysteine and the closing phenylalanine or tryptophan. The D gene is left open where the match is weak. Rows may omit the clone size; those that give it use once, few, many or a size class.

clone_size d_call j_call v_call cdr3_nt cdr3_aa
NA TRBD1 TRBJ2-1 TRBV11-3 TGTGCCAGCAGCTTGGCCGGACAGGTTAACAATGAGCAGTTCTTC CASSLAGQVNNEQFF
NA TRBD1 TRBJ2-1 TRBV10-1 TGCGCCAGCAGTGACCCGACAGGGGGCTACAATGAGCAGTTCTTC CASSDPTGGYNEQFF
NA NA TRBJ2-3 TRBV18 TGTGCCAGCTCACCAAAAGGCAGGGCGGCAGATACGCAGTATTTT CASSPKGRAADTQYF
NA TRBD1 TRBJ1-3 TRBV12-3/TRBV12-4 TGTGCCACCAGAGAACAGGGGGCAAACACCATATATTTT CATREQGANTIYF
NA NA TRBJ2-2 TRBV3-1/TRBV3-2 TGTGCCAGCACCGAAACAGGGTATAGCTGGAACACCGGGGAGCTGTTTTTT CASTETGYSWNTGELFF
NA NA TRBJ1-2 TRBV2 TGTGCCAGCAGAAAGGGGGAGGGTTATGGCTACACCTTC CASRKGEGYGYTF
NA TRBD1 TRBJ1-3 TRBV19 TGTGCCAGTAGTACGGGACAGGTTGGAAACACCATATATTTT CASSTGQVGNTIYF
NA TRBD1 TRBJ1-4 TRBV5-5 TGTGCCAGCAGTTCACAGGGGACTAATGAAAAACTGTTTTTT CASSSQGTNEKLFF
NA NA TRBJ2-5 TRBV19 TGTGCCAGTAGGAAGGGGGAGACCCAGTACTTC CASRKGETQYF
NA NA TRBJ2-2 TRBV29-1 TGCAGCGTGTACAGGGCCGGGGAGCTGTTTTTT CSVYRAGELFF
NA NA TRBJ1-2 TRBV9 TGTGCCAGCAGCGTAGTGTCCAATGGCTACACCTTC CASSVVSNGYTF
NA NA TRBJ2-3 TRBV4-2 TGTGCCAGCAGCCCCGCCAGGGGAGTTGCAGATACGCAGTATTTT CASSPARGVADTQYF
NA TRBD2 TRBJ2-1 TRBV15 TGTGCCACCAGCAGAGATGTGAAAAGCGGGGGCACCTACAATGAGCAGTTCTTC CATSRDVKSGGTYNEQFF
NA NA TRBJ1-2 TRBV18 TGTGCCAGCTCACTCTGGACACTTCTAGATGGCTACACCTTC CASSLWTLLDGYTF
few NA TRBJ2-2 TRBV4-1 TGCGCCAGCAGCCAAGAGTCTGGGTGGGCTCCCGGGGAGCTGTTTTTT CASSQESGWAPGELFF
NA TRBD1 TRBJ1-1 TRBV7-9 TGTGCCAGCAGCAAGGGACAGCAAAACACTGAAGCTTTCTTT CASSKGQQNTEAFF
once TRBD1 TRBJ2-7 TRBV19 TGTGCCAGTAGTATAACGGGGACAGGGGCCTACGAGCAGTACTTC CASSITGTGAYEQYF
NA NA TRBJ2-2 TRBV5-1 TGCGCCAGCACCCGGACCGGGACTTTCACCGGGGAGCTGTTTTTT CASTRTGTFTGELFF
NA NA TRBJ1-3 TRBV19 TGTGCCAGTAGTCGGGACTTCTCTGGAAACACCATATATTTT CASSRDFSGNTIYF
NA TRBD1 TRBJ2-7 TRBV6-5 TGTGCCAGCAGTACCCGGGACAGGGGATCCTACGAGCAGTACTTC CASSTRDRGSYEQYF
NA NA TRBJ1-6 TRBV2 TGTGCCAGCGCCCCCGTGGCTTCACCCCTCCACTTT CASAPVASPLHF
NA TRBD1 TRBJ1-6 TRBV7-2 TGTGCCAGCAGCTTAGGGACAGGGATTAATTCACCCCTCCACTTT CASSLGTGINSPLHF
NA TRBD1 TRBJ1-6 TRBV28 TGTGCCAGCAGGCCAGGGACAGGGCGGAATTCACCCCTCCACTTT CASRPGTGRNSPLHF
NA NA TRBJ2-1 TRBV5-1 TGCGCCAGCAGCCCCGGGATCCGTTACAATGAGCAGTTCTTC CASSPGIRYNEQFF
NA NA TRBJ1-2 TRBV29-1 TGCAGCGTTGAATCACAGGGTTGGAACTTC CSVESQGWNF
NA NA TRBJ1-2 TRBV28 TGTGCCAGCCTCCCCACCCAGTGGGGCAAGCCAAACTATGGCTACACCTTC CASLPTQWGKPNYGYTF
NA NA TRBJ2-7 TRBV2 TGTGCCAGCAGGAGTAGCAACGGCGAGCAGTACTTC CASRSSNGEQYF
once NA TRBJ1-1 TRBV2 TGTGCCAGCAGGAGGACAGAGAACACTGAAGCTTTCTTT CASRRTENTEAFF
NA TRBD2 TRBJ2-1 TRBV7-8 TGTGCCAGCAGCCCCCATTGGGCGGGGGACCCGTTCTTC CASSPHWAGDPFF
NA NA TRBJ1-1 TRBV12-3/TRBV12-4 TGTGCCAGCAGCTATGGGACTTCAGGGAAAGCTTTCTTT CASSYGTSGKAFF
NA NA TRBJ2-5 TRBV10-3 TGTGCCATCAGTGCGCAGGGTAATGAAGGGGAGACCCAGTACTTC CAISAQGNEGETQYF